This T cell receptor (beta chain) comes out of a study of CD8+CD57+ T cells in acquired aplastic anemia. Sequencing was done on patients that had shown CD8+CD57+ cell expansion by flow cytometry. The CDR3 length is 13 residues. V was pared by 6 bases and J by 5 bases, with 16 bases between. Per germline, CDR1 SQVTM and CDR2 ANQGSEA. Profiling that covered TCR beta VDJ and CDR3 relied on genomic DNA as its template. Each CDR3 protein gets one entry after TCRdb re-called the reads with MiXCR. The data show 150,000 to 200,000 distinct CDR3 sequences, around 48% seen once. Sequencing was carried out using sorted CD4+, CD8+, or CD8+CD57+ T cells (not recorded which) from PBMCs. The chain has TRBV29-1 and TRBJ2-5; D ambiguous. This sequence originates from a human donor with aplastic anemia. In nucleotides, the CDR3 is TGCAGCGTCGATGGTGGGCCCGTGGAGACCCAGTACTTC. It codes for CSVDGGPVETQYF. Supplemented by reference TRBV29-1 and TRBJ2-5, the full variable domain reads SAVISQKPSRDICQRGTSLTIQCQVDSQVTMMFWYRQQPGQSLTLIATANQGSEATYESGFVIDKFPISRPNLTFSTLTVSNMSPEDSSIYLCSVDGGPVETQYFGPGTRLLVL.